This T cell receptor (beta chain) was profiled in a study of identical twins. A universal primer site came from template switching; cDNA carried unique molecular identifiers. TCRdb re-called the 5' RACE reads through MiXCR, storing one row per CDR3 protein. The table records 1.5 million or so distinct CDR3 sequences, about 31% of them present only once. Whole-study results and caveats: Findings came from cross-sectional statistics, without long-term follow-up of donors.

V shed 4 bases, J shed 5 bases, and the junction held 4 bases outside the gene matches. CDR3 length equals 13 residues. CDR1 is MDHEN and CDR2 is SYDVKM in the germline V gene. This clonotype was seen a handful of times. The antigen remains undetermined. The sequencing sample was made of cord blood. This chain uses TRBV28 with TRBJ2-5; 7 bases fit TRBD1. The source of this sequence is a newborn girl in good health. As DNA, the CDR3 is TGTGCCAGCAGTTCACAGGGGTGGGAGACCCAGTACTTC. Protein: CASSSQGWETQYF.